The present T cell receptor beta chain was sequenced within a study of cytomegalovirus exposure and HLA in healthy donors. General observations from the study: Later analysis revealed greater clonal expansion in HLA-associated TCR beta chains than in equally common others. Earlier analysis looked at TCR beta V segments, and most were productive about 87% or about 30% of the time.

As to this clone: Antigen: not known.

The CDR3 length is 14 residues. Trimming removed 6 bases from V and 2 bases from J; junction bases left unmatched: 6. Germline values: CDR1 SQVTM, CDR2 ANQGSEA. PCR involved 60 Vbeta and 13 Jbeta primers. The assay was immunoSEQ multiplex PCR, and TCRdb's table has in-frame clones only and misses some. The repertoire holds about 120,000 clones, over 65% seen once, with approximately 2.5% in the top ten. Unrecorded immune exposure was likely among donors, who were nominally healthy when sampled. The sample consisted of PBMCs. This clonotype was sampled from a middle-aged woman in good health and CMV-seropositive. The rearrangement joins TRBV29-1 to TRBJ1-2, with TRBD1 matching over 10 bases. CDR3 sequence: CSVDGDRGNYGYTF. The CDR3 DNA sequence: TGCAGCGTGGACGGGGACAGGGGCAACTATGGCTACACCTTC.